Presented here are 2 T cell receptor beta chains from one specimen sequenced in a study of T-cell memory formation after mild COVID-19. TCRdb re-called the 5' RACE reads with MiXCR, one entry per CDR3 protein. Of about 430,000 distinct CDR3 sequences listed, roughly 24% are singletons. The specimen was PBMCs or a T cell subset sorted from them (not recorded which). All receptors derive from an adult woman who had mild COVID-19 (a few samples of this study predate the infection). Cell type and time point are not known.

This clonotype showed up just a few times. The chain recombines TRBV7-6 with TRBJ1-1; D uncertain. V was cut by 5 bases and J by 6 bases, with 10 bases left in between. Germline CDR1 and CDR2: SGHVS and FNYEAQ. This CDR3 region has 12 residues. CDR3 residues: CASSPLIPEAFF. The CDR3 nucleotides read TGTGCCAGCAGCCCTTTGATACCTGAAGCTTTCTTT. Looking up the rest from reference TRBV7-6 and TRBJ1-1 gives the full variable domain: GAGVSQSPRYKVTKRGQDVALRCDPISGHVSLYWYRQALGQGPEFLTYFNYEAQQDKSGLPNDRFSAERPEGSISTLTIQRTEQRDSAMYRCASSPLIPEAFFGQGTRLTVV.

The chain combines TRBV28 with TRBJ2-5, with D possibly being TRBD1 (6 bases). Trimming stripped 1 base from V and 5 bases from J, with 11 bases between. Looked up from germline, CDR1 is MDHEN and CDR2 is SYDVKM. The CDR3 runs to 14 residues. The CDR3 nucleotides are TGTGCCAGCAGTTTATACGGACAGTGGGAGACCCAGTACTTC. Translation: CASSLYGQWETQYF.